This entry lists 32 T cell receptor beta chains sequenced from one sample in a study of cytomegalovirus exposure and HLA in healthy donors. Assay: immunoSEQ multiplex PCR; the TCRdb copy retains only in-frame clones and omits some. The sample records about 200,000 clones, about three quarters being singletons. The sequenced material came from PBMCs. The receptors were gathered from a young woman in good health and CMV-seronegative.

The V call is TRBV23-1, the J call TRBJ1-5, with 7 positions matching TRBD1. TRBV23-1 is given ORF status, its function remaining uncertain. The junction had 5 bases not matched to a gene; V was cut back by 1 base and J by 5 bases. The CDR3 runs 15 residues. The CDR3 loop reads CASSQWDSKDQPQHF. In DNA form, the CDR3 reads TGCGCCAGCAGTCAATGGGACAGTAAAGATCAGCCCCAGCATTTT.

Relative to its sample, this clone is medium-sized. V is TRBV30 and J is TRBJ1-5, with 7 bases that match TRBD1. CDR1 is GTSNPN, CDR2 SVGIG, per germline (reference sequence). V trimming: 1 base; J trimming: 7 bases; junction bases outside the gene matches: 7. This CDR3 has 14 residues. The CDR3 region is CAWSAGQVGQPQHF. The CDR3 nucleotides read TGTGCCTGGAGTGCTGGACAGGTGGGACAGCCCCAGCATTTT.

The CDR3: CASSPLGIGGSYEQYF. The CDR3 coding sequence is TGTGCCAGCAGTCCCCTTGGAATCGGGGGCTCCTACGAGCAGTACTTC. V is TRBV6-6 and J is TRBJ2-7; TRBD2 might be the D (6 bases). Germline V gene lookup returns CDR1 MNHNY and CDR2 SVGAGI (reference sequence). The CDR3 contains 16 residues. V dropped 5 bases and J dropped 0 bases, with 17 bases sitting between them.

V is TRBV11-3 and J is TRBJ2-1; weak D call: TRBD2 (6 bases). Germline CDR1 SGHNT, CDR2 YENEEA. The V end lost 3 bases, the J end lost 12 bases, and 15 bases lay between the germline ends. The CDR3 has 13 amino acids. This chain's CDR3 is CASSLGDSSWQFF. The CDR3 region has the DNA TGTGCCAGCAGCTTGGGGGACTCTTCTTGGCAGTTCTTC.

This CDR3 is CASSLVGTQVVNEQFF. CDR3 DNA sequence: TGTGCCAGCAGCTTAGTCGGGACACAGGTGGTCAATGAGCAGTTCTTC. V and J are TRBV7-6 and TRBJ2-1; perhaps TRBD1 as D (6 bases). The CDR3 spans 16 residues. Germline CDR1 and CDR2: SGHVS and FNYEAQ. V lost 1 base and J lost 6, with 16 bases in between.

In this sample, this clone turned up a few times. V is TRBV7-2 and J is TRBJ1-5; D gene unclear. V was cut by 5 bases and J by 3 bases, with 5 bases left in between. Germline-derived CDR1 and CDR2 are SGHTA and FQGNSA. CDR3 length equals 12 residues. The CDR3 loop reads CASSRDNQPQHF. The CDR3 nucleotides read TGTGCCAGCAGCCGGGACAATCAGCCCCAGCATTTT.

The chain couples TRBV27 to TRBJ2-1; TRBD1 aligns across 8 bases. The CDR3 totals 15 residues. CDR1 and CDR2 (germline): MNHEY, SMNVEV (reference sequence). The V segment lost 2 bases and the J segment 7 bases; nucleotides outside the gene matches: 7. CDR3 region: CASSLQGAVMNEQFF. For the CDR3, the DNA is TGTGCCAGCAGTTTACAGGGGGCGGTTATGAATGAGCAGTTCTTC.

This clone has more than one count but fewer than ten. This chain connects TRBV6-1 to TRBJ2-3; 9 bases line up with TRBD2. Per germline, CDR1 MNHNS and CDR2 SASEGT. The CDR3 runs to 15 residues. V was clipped by 3 bases and J by 9 bases; unmatched bases: 10. The CDR3, as DNA: TGTGCCAGCAGTGAGGAGACTAGCGGCTCCAAGACGCAGTATTTT. This codes for CASSEETSGSKTQYF.

As concerns this clone: Other DNA sequences in this specimen translate into the identical CDR3. This rearrangement joins TRBV11-2 to TRBJ1-5, with D perhaps TRBD1 (5 bases). Germline-derived CDR1 and CDR2 are SGHAT and FQNNGV. Between the trimmed V and J ends, which lost 1 base and 4 bases, there was a span of 5 bases. CDR3 length equals 13 residues. The CDR3 spells CASSLAGNQPQHF. CDR3 nucleotide sequence: TGTGCCAGCAGCTTAGCAGGGAATCAGCCCCAGCATTTT.

The chain carries TRBV5-1 and TRBJ1-4; D is perhaps TRBD1 (6 bases). V was trimmed by 5 bases and J by 0 bases, leaving 11 bases between them. This CDR3 contains 15 residues. The germline V gene has CDR1 SGHRS and CDR2 YFSETQ. The CDR3 sequence: CASRTGHSTNEKLFF. The CDR3 DNA reads TGCGCCAGCAGAACGGGACACTCAACTAATGAAAAACTGTTTTTT. Full variable domain (remainder filled in from reference TRBV5-1 and TRBJ1-4): KAGVTQTPRYLIKTRGQQVTLSCSPISGHRSVSWYQQTPGQGLQFLFEYFSETQRNKGNFPGRFSGRQFSNSRSEMNVSTLELGDSALYLCASRTGHSTNEKLFFGSGTQLSVL.

This clone was counted between two and nine times. This chain connects TRBV19 to TRBJ2-2; TRBD1 matches 9 bases. After removal of 4 bases from V and 4 bases from J, the junction contained 7 bases not matched to a gene. Germline CDR1 reads LNHDA; CDR2 reads SQIVND (reference sequence). The CDR3 consists of 16 residues. The CDR3 spells CASSTTQGAGTGELFF. Here the CDR3 DNA reads TGTGCCAGTAGTACCACACAGGGGGCCGGCACCGGGGAGCTGTTTTTT.

The V call is TRBV7-3, the J call TRBJ2-2, with TRBD1 identical over 7 bases. From germline, CDR1 is SGHTA and CDR2 FQGTGA. V lost 4 bases, J lost 2 bases, and 7 bases stayed unmatched. The CDR3 spans 16 residues. The chain's CDR3 is CASSSDRELNTGELFF. CDR3 bases: TGTGCCAGCAGCTCCGACAGGGAGTTAAACACCGGGGAGCTGTTTTTT.

The gene calls are TRBV29-1 and TRBJ2-7; TRBD2 aligns across 9 bases. The CDR3 spans 14 residues. Germline CDR1 is SQVTM and CDR2 is ANQGSEA. V trimming: 6 bases; J trimming: 0 bases; junction bases outside the gene matches: 6. This CDR3 reads CSVGGGRASYEQYF. Written as DNA, the CDR3 is TGCAGCGTAGGGGGCGGGAGGGCCTCCTACGAGCAGTACTTC.

The chain joins TRBV11-3 to TRBJ2-1; 11 bases agree with TRBD2. The CDR3 is made up of 19 amino acids. CDR1 is SGHNT, CDR2 YENEEA, per germline. Trimming removed 2 bases from V and 5 bases from J; junction bases left unmatched: 14. CDR3 bases: TGTGCCAGCAGCTTATCTTGGGCAATGACTAGCGGGGAAAACAATGAGCAGTTCTTC. Translated, it gives CASSLSWAMTSGENNEQFF.

This sequence joins TRBV23-1 and TRBJ2-7; 8 nucleotides match TRBD1. TRBV23-1 is an ORF for which the function is uncertain. The CDR3 length is 15 residues. Trimming cost V 5 bases and J 10 bases; bases outside gene matches: 16. The CDR3 nucleotides are TGCGCCAGCAGTGGCCGGGGGACAGGATTTATTGGACAGTACTTC. Amino acids: CASSGRGTGFIGQYF.

The chain has TRBV5-1 and TRBJ1-5; D is undetermined. This CDR3 region has 15 residues. Deletions cut 5 bases from V and 0 bases from J, with 12 bases between. CDR1 is SGHRS, CDR2 YFSETQ, per germline. CDR3 loop: CASRSDGNSNQPQHF. CDR3 nucleotides: TGCGCCAGCAGATCGGACGGGAATAGCAATCAGCCCCAGCATTTT.

The V call is TRBV6-1, the J call TRBJ2-7, with D perhaps TRBD2 (7 bases). CDR3 size: 14 residues. The V gene's germline CDR1 is MNHNS and CDR2 SASEGT. V lost 3 bases, J lost 2 bases, and 11 bases lay in between. This CDR3 reads CASSEGGAAYEQYF. As DNA, the CDR3 is TGTGCCAGCAGTGAGGGGGGGGCGGCCTACGAGCAGTACTTC.

This chain links TRBV29-1 with TRBJ2-2; 7 bases are a match to TRBD1. J gave up 3 bases and V 4 bases, and 5 bases lay outside the gene matches. The CDR3 has 14 residues. Germline CDR1 SQVTM, CDR2 ANQGSEA. CDR3 amino acids: CSVVRDSYTGELFF. In DNA form, the CDR3 reads TGCAGCGTTGTAAGGGACAGCTACACCGGGGAGCTGTTTTTT.

This clone appeared once. The chain combines TRBV21-1 with TRBJ1-5; the table's D call, TRBD1, has no DNA check behind it. TRBV21-1 is an annotated pseudogene. The CDR3 runs to 18 residues. CDR3: CASSKARHPGHGYQPQHF. The CDR3 coding sequence is TGTGCCAGCAGCAAAGCCCGACATCCGGGACATGGATATCAGCCCCAGCATTTT.

CDR3 sequence (DNA): TGCGCCAGCAGCCCGGGACTAGCGGGGGACTACAATGAGCAGTTCTTC. Protein product: CASSPGLAGDYNEQFF. This chain links TRBV5-1 with TRBJ2-1, with 14 bases identical to TRBD2. The CDR3 extends over 16 amino acids. Germline assignment: CDR1 SGHRS and CDR2 YFSETQ. Trimming removed 4 bases from V and 3 bases from J; junction bases left unmatched: 3.

The V call is TRBV19, the J call TRBJ2-1; TRBD2 matches at 7 bases. Trimming at V came to 3 bases and at J to 4 bases, leaving 6 bases not matched to a gene. CDR3 size: 15 residues. Germline lookup yields CDR1 LNHDA and CDR2 SQIVND (reference sequence). The CDR3 spells CASSMWEGLYNEQFF. In DNA, the CDR3 is TGTGCCAGTAGTATGTGGGAGGGCCTTTACAATGAGCAGTTCTTC. Drawing the rest from reference TRBV19 and TRBJ2-1, the complete variable domain is DGGITQSPKYLFRKEGQNVTLSCEQNLNHDAMYWYRQDPGQGLRLIYYSQIVNDFQKGDIAEGYSVSREKKESFPLTVTSAQKNPTAFYLCASSMWEGLYNEQFFGPGTRLTVL.

The chain links TRBV19 to TRBJ2-5; TRBD1 agrees at 9 bases. Germline CDR1 and CDR2: LNHDA and SQIVND (reference sequence). V shed 4 bases and J 1 base; nucleotides not matched to a gene: 1. This CDR3 region has 14 residues. The CDR3 region has the DNA TGTGCCAGTAGTACGGACAGGGGCCAAGAGACCCAGTACTTC. Translation: CASSTDRGQETQYF.

The chain is built from TRBV7-2 and TRBJ1-2, with 11 bases matching TRBD1. CDR1 is SGHTA, CDR2 FQGNSA, per germline. The CDR3 covers 15 residues. After removal of 5 bases from V and 2 bases from J, the junction contained 4 bases not matched to a gene. In nucleotides, the CDR3 is TGTGCCAGCAGCCCGGGACAGGGGGACAACTATGGCTACACCTTC. This gives the protein CASSPGQGDNYGYTF.

The chain combines TRBV19 with TRBJ2-7; 10 positions agree with TRBD2. The CDR3 sequence is 14 residues long. Germline V gene data show CDR1 as LNHDA and CDR2 as SQIVND (reference sequence). Losses at the gene ends were 6 bases for V and 3 bases for J; bases not matched to a gene: 5. DNA of the CDR3: TGTGCCAGTAGCTGGACTAGCGGAGGCTACGAGCAGTACTTC. This translates into CASSWTSGGYEQYF.

This clone appeared a single time. The rearrangement joins TRBV27 to TRBJ2-2, with 10 bases fitting TRBD2. This CDR3 spans 15 amino acids. Germline CDR1 reads MNHEY; CDR2 reads SMNVEV (reference sequence). After removal of 2 bases from V and 6 bases from J, the junction contained 3 bases not matched to a gene. In DNA, the CDR3 is TGTGCCAGCAGTTTACTAGCGGGAGTGTCCGGGGAGCTGTTTTTT. Its translation: CASSLLAGVSGELFF.

V gene TRBV5-4 combines with J gene TRBJ2-3, with a possible D match to TRBD2 (6 bases). The CDR3 extends over 15 amino acids. Germline CDR1 SGHNT, CDR2 YYREEE (reference sequence). Trimming left V 4 bases short and J 0 bases short, with 12 bases between. Written as DNA, the CDR3 is TGTGCCAGCAGCCCGGTGCGGGGTAGCACAGATACGCAGTATTTT. It encodes CASSPVRGSTDTQYF.

The V call is TRBV4-2, the J call TRBJ1-2, with 8 nucleotides matching TRBD1. V gave up 3 bases and J gave up 4 bases; unmatched junction bases: 4. Germline V lookup: CDR1 LGHNA, CDR2 YNFKEQ. This CDR3 has 14 residues. In DNA form, the CDR3 reads TGTGCCAGCAGCCAGGGGGGACAGGTCTATGGCTACACCTTC. It codes for CASSQGGQVYGYTF.

CDR3 nucleotide sequence: TGTGCCAGCAGCCAGGGGGGAGCAACAGATACGCAGTATTTT. It encodes CASSQGGATDTQYF. The chain joins TRBV7-7 to TRBJ2-3; D possibly corresponds to TRBD1 (7 bases). The V gene's germline CDR1 is SSHAT and CDR2 FNYEAQ (reference sequence). With 5 bases removed from V and 3 bases from J, the gap between germline ends came to 12 bases. The CDR3 is 14 amino acids.

This rearrangement joins TRBV27 to TRBJ2-3, with D perhaps TRBD2 (5 bases). Germline values: CDR1 MNHEY, CDR2 SMNVEV (reference sequence). V lost 8 bases and J 1 base, leaving 19 bases between the germline ends. The CDR3 runs to 16 residues. CDR3 sequence reads: CASHHPSSGRTDTQYF. CDR3 DNA: TGTGCCAGCCACCACCCCTCCAGCGGACGCACAGATACGCAGTATTTT.

The chain combines TRBV14 with TRBJ1-1, with 9 bases that match TRBD1. J lost 1 base, V lost 3 bases, and 3 bases had no gene match. The germline V gene encodes CDR1 SGHDN and CDR2 FVKESK. This CDR3 has 15 residues. DNA of the CDR3: TGTGCCAGCAGCCACCCGGGACAGGGGAACACTGAAGCTTTCTTT. As protein: CASSHPGQGNTEAFF.

The chain couples TRBV11-3 to TRBJ2-7; D remains unclear. V was trimmed by 1 base and J by 3 bases, leaving 13 bases between them. The CDR3 spans 15 residues. Germline V gene data show CDR1 as SGHNT and CDR2 as YENEEA. CDR3 sequence reads: CASSLGGWVGYEQYF. The DNA for the CDR3 is TGTGCCAGCAGCTTAGGAGGATGGGTGGGCTACGAGCAGTACTTC. Supplemented by reference TRBV11-3 and TRBJ2-7, the full variable domain reads EAGVVQSPRYKIIEKKQPVAFWCNPISGHNTLYWYLQNLGQGPELLIRYENEEAVDDSQLPKDRFSAERLKGVDSTLKIQPAELGDSAVYLCASSLGGWVGYEQYFGPGTRLTVT.

The chain joins TRBV5-1 to TRBJ2-7, with TRBD1 as a possible D gene (6 bases). The CDR3 is 15 amino acids. V was pared by 9 bases and J by 4 bases, with 23 bases between. Per germline, CDR1 SGHRS and CDR2 YFSETQ. This CDR3 is CATRYSWDKQYEQYF. The CDR3 nucleotides read TGCGCCACCCGATACTCATGGGACAAGCAATACGAGCAGTACTTC.